What follows are 19 T cell receptor beta chains derived from one specimen sequenced in a study of blood T cell repertoires in COVID-19. Some clones are missing from TCRdb's copy, which holds only in-frame ones; the method was immunoSEQ multiplex PCR. The sample consists of under 130,000 clones, about four fifths of them appearing once. The sequencing sample was made of peripheral blood. All receptors derive from a woman in her seventies with acute or convalescent COVID-19.

As DNA, the CDR3 is TGTGCCTGGGTCGGACAGGGGTCGAGGGATACGCAGTATTTT. Amino acids: CAWVGQGSRDTQYF. The gene calls are TRBV30 and TRBJ2-3; TRBD1 matches 9 bases. This CDR3 comprises 14 residues. Germline CDR1 GTSNPN, CDR2 SVGIG (reference sequence). With V trimmed by 5 bases and J by 6 bases, 9 bases remained unmatched.

This rearrangement joins TRBV18 to TRBJ2-1; maybe TRBD1 (5 bases). Per germline, CDR1 KGHSH and CDR2 LQKENI. Trimming cost V 3 bases and J 4 bases, with 10 bases left between them. This CDR3 is built from 14 residues. In nucleotides, the CDR3 is TGTGCCAGCTCACCGATCCACAGGTACAATGAGCAGTTCTTC. Protein: CASSPIHRYNEQFF.

The chain carries TRBV7-2 and TRBJ1-2; 7 bases align to TRBD1. The CDR3 sequence is 13 residues long. The J segment lost 5 bases and the V segment lost 6 bases, leaving 6 bases of the junction unmatched. Germline V CDR1 and CDR2: SGHTA, FQGNSA. DNA of the CDR3: TGTGCCAGCAGACCGGGACAGCAGTATGGCTACACCTTC. It yields the protein CASRPGQQYGYTF.

The chain has TRBV28 and TRBJ2-7, with D tentatively TRBD2 (6 bases). Germline CDR1 reads MDHEN; CDR2 reads SYDVKM. The CDR3 length is 15 residues. Trimming cost V 7 bases and J 0 bases, with 16 bases left between them. CDR3 residues: CASTNPWRDSYEQYF. For the CDR3, the DNA is TGTGCCAGCACCAATCCCTGGCGGGACTCCTACGAGCAGTACTTC.

The V call is TRBV4-3, the J call TRBJ2-4; D is undetermined. This CDR3 is built from 15 residues. Between the trimmed V and J ends, which lost 4 bases and 2 bases, there was a span of 12 bases. Germline values: CDR1 LGHNA, CDR2 YSLEER. The CDR3 sequence: CASSPFAETKNIQYF. CDR3 in DNA: TGCGCCAGCAGCCCATTTGCAGAAACCAAAAACATTCAGTACTTC.

This chain uses TRBV7-6 with TRBJ1-1; D is possibly TRBD1 (5 bases). This CDR3 is built from 15 residues. V lost 1 base, J lost 1 base, and 10 bases lay in between. Germline CDR1 SGHVS, CDR2 FNYEAQ. The CDR3 loop is CASSLVRGGNTEAFF. DNA for the CDR3: TGTGCCAGCAGCTTAGTAAGGGGCGGGAACACTGAAGCTTTCTTT.

The rearrangement uses TRBV5-6 and TRBJ1-2, with a tentative D call TRBD1 (6 bases). The CDR3 consists of 16 residues. The germline gives CDR1 SGHDT, CDR2 YYEEEE. Trimming left V 3 bases short and J 8 bases short, with 23 bases between. DNA for the CDR3: TGTGCCAGCAGCTCCCCCGGGGGGCTCCTGGCTTTGGGCTACACCTTC. It yields the protein CASSSPGGLLALGYTF.

The DNA for the CDR3 is TGTGCCAGCAGTTACATGGGGGCAGGCAATCAGCCCCAGCATTTT. This sequence encodes CASSYMGAGNQPQHF. J is TRBJ1-5 and V is TRBV6-2 or TRBV6-3, with D perhaps TRBD1 (6 bases). Deletions cut 2 bases from V and 2 bases from J, with 10 bases between. The CDR3 is 15 amino acids. From germline, CDR1 is MNHEY and CDR2 SVGEGT.

This chain connects TRBV14 to TRBJ2-7; 9 bases map to TRBD2. CDR1 and CDR2 from the germline V gene are SGHDN and FVKESK. The ends lost 4 bases at V and 2 bases at J; junction bases unmatched: 15. This CDR3 contains 18 residues. CDR3 coding DNA: TGTGCCAGCAGCCTCCTGAAACCTCTAGCGGGGCCCCCCTACGAGCAGTACTTC. Its protein is CASSLLKPLAGPPYEQYF.

The V and J genes are TRBV7-2 and TRBJ1-1; TRBD1 is a possible D gene (6 bases). The CDR3 sequence is 14 residues long. V lost 6 bases and J 0 bases, leaving 11 bases between the germline ends. Germline V gene sequence: CDR1 SGHTA, CDR2 FQGNSA. Here the CDR3 reads CASRLDSMNTEAFF. The CDR3 DNA is TGTGCCAGCAGGTTGGACAGTATGAACACTGAAGCTTTCTTT. The full variable domain, in which reference TRBV7-2 and TRBJ1-1 provide the parts outside the CDR3, is GAGVSQSPSNKVTEKGKDVELRCDPISGHTALYWYRQSLGQGLEFLIYFQGNSAPDKSGLPSDRFSAERTGGSVSTLTIQRTQQEDSAVYLCASRLDSMNTEAFFGQGTRLTVV.

J is TRBJ2-3 and V is TRBV30, with 8 positions matching TRBD2. CDR1 and CDR2 from the germline V gene are GTSNPN and SVGIG (reference sequence). V gave up 1 base and J gave up 0 bases; unmatched junction bases: 3. The CDR3 loop spans 15 amino acids. The CDR3 protein is CAWSAGGSSTDTQYF. Written as DNA, the CDR3 is TGTGCCTGGAGTGCGGGGGGGTCGAGCACAGATACGCAGTATTTT.

This chain uses TRBV20-1 with TRBJ2-6, with 10 bases lining up with TRBD1. Germline values: CDR1 DFQATT, CDR2 SNEGSKA (reference sequence). The CDR3 length is 19 residues. V lost 3 bases to trimming and J lost 0 bases; unmatched junction nucleotides: 11. In DNA form, the CDR3 reads TGCAGTGCTAGTCTCCATAGACAGGGGGCTTACTCTGGGGCCAACGTCCTGACTTTC. Encoded protein: CSASLHRQGAYSGANVLTF.

The rearrangement joins TRBV10-3 to TRBJ2-5; a possible D gene is TRBD2 (5 bases). V shed 0 bases and J shed 5 bases, with 7 bases lying between them. Germline CDR1 reads ENHRY; CDR2 reads SYGVKD. This CDR3 is built from 13 residues. The CDR3: CAISESGGETQYF. The CDR3 nucleotides are TGTGCCATCAGTGAGTCGGGCGGGGAGACCCAGTACTTC.

The chain is built from TRBV6-4 and TRBJ2-3; perhaps TRBD2 as D (5 bases). The CDR3 is 16 residues long. Trimming cost V 8 bases and J 0 bases, with 18 bases left between them. Per germline, CDR1 MRHNA and CDR2 SNTAGT. The CDR3 DNA reads TGTGCCAGCCTAGCACAAGGAATGACTAGCACAGATACGCAGTATTTT. It codes for CASLAQGMTSTDTQYF.

The CDR3 spells CASSLQGAAYNEQFF. Written as DNA, the CDR3 is TGTGCCAGCAGCTTACAGGGGGCAGCCTACAATGAGCAGTTCTTC. The chain carries TRBV5-4 and TRBJ2-1, with TRBD1 matching 9 bases. CDR1 is SGHNT and CDR2 is YYREEE in the germline V gene (reference sequence). This CDR3 region has 15 residues. V lost 2 bases to trimming and J lost 2 bases; unmatched junction nucleotides: 2. The variable domain in full, with the rest retrieved from reference TRBV5-4 and TRBJ2-1, is ETGVTQSPTHLIKTRGQQVTLRCSSQSGHNTVSWYQQALGQGPQFIFQYYREEENGRGNFPPRFSGLQFPNYSSELNVNALELDDSALYLCASSLQGAAYNEQFFGPGTRLTVL.

The chain combines TRBV7-2 with TRBJ2-1; perhaps TRBD2 as D (6 bases). Trimming removed 2 bases from V and 13 bases from J, with 18 bases in between. Germline-derived CDR1 and CDR2 are SGHTA and FQGNSA. The CDR3 is 14 residues long. CDR3 loop: CASSLLEGPLVQFF. The CDR3 DNA reads TGTGCCAGCAGCTTACTGGAGGGGCCCCTGGTCCAGTTCTTC. Filled out from reference TRBV7-2 and TRBJ2-1, the complete variable domain reads GAGVSQSPSNKVTEKGKDVELRCDPISGHTALYWYRQSLGQGLEFLIYFQGNSAPDKSGLPSDRFSAERTGGSVSTLTIQRTQQEDSAVYLCASSLLEGPLVQFFGPGTRLTVL.

This clone was counted a few times. The J gene is TRBJ1-1, the V gene TRBV7-8, with 7 bases matching TRBD1. Germline V gives CDR1 SGHVS, CDR2 FQNEAQ. The V gene end was trimmed by 1 base and the J gene end by 1 base; junction bases not matched to a gene: 6. CDR3 length: 16 amino acids. The CDR3 protein is CASSLGTGTANTEAFF. The CDR3 DNA sequence: TGTGCCAGCAGCTTAGGGACCGGGACAGCGAACACTGAAGCTTTCTTT.

This rearrangement joins TRBV4-1 to TRBJ1-5; the D is unclear. This CDR3 has 14 amino acids. CDR1 and CDR2 from the germline V gene are MGHRA and YSYEKL. V was shortened by 4 bases and J by 2 bases, with 9 bases between the two germline ends. The CDR3 reads CASSPYLGNQPQHF. The CDR3 nucleotides read TGCGCCAGCAGCCCCTACCTTGGCAATCAGCCCCAGCATTTT.

This chain uses TRBV19 with TRBJ1-4, with D perhaps TRBD1 (6 bases). Trimming took 3 bases from V and 2 from J, leaving 13 bases between them. The germline CDR1 and CDR2 sequences are LNHDA and SQIVND (reference sequence). The CDR3 consists of 16 residues. The CDR3 region is CASSISQGGTNEKLFF. The CDR3 coding sequence is TGTGCCAGTAGTATTTCACAGGGCGGGACTAATGAAAAACTGTTTTTT.